The sequence of this T cell receptor beta chain was determined in a study of tissue T cells after allogeneic stem cell transplantation. TCRbeta CDR3 was sequenced at survey depth with template counts. Method: immunoSEQ multiplex PCR; TCRdb's copy keeps in-frame clones and lacks some. The table lists 15,000 to 20,000 clones, 60% to 75% of them singletons. Findings and limits, study-wide: This small cohort was clinically heterogeneous, and sampling depth was a limitation. Anatomically similar tissues had similar TCR repertoires within each patient.

This clone came up a few times. What it recognizes is unknown. Gene names are the mouse ones. The sequenced material came from spleen. The receptor comes from a female BALB/c mouse in good health. The strain's MHC type: H2-d.

The CDR3 reads CASSTGGYEQYF. The part of the CDR3 DNA that was read is TGTGCTAGCAGTACAGGGGGGTATGAACAGTAC. The V and J genes are TRBV29 and TRBJ2-7; 8 bases align to TRBD1. The CDR3 end lies 1 residue beyond the end of the read and is filled in from the germline J gene. The germline gives CDR1 MSHET, CDR2 SYDVDS. This CDR3 region has 12 residues. With V trimmed by 5 bases and J by 4 bases, 1 base remained unmatched. The full variable domain, with the rest looked up from reference TRBV29 and TRBJ2-7, is DMKVTQMPRYLIKRMGENVLLECGQDMSHETMYWYRQDPGLGLQLIYISYDVDSNSEGDIPKGYRVSRKKREHFSLILDSAKTNQTSVYFCASSTGGYEQYFGPGTRLTVL.